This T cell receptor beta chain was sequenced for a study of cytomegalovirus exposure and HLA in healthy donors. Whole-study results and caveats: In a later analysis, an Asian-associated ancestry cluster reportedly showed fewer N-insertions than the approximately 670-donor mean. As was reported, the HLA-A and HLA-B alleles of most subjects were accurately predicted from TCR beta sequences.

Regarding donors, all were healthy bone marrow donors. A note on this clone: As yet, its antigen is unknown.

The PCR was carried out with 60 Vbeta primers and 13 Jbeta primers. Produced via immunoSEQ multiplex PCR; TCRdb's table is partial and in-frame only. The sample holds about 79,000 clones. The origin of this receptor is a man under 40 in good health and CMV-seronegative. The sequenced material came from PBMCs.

The CDR3 is CASSIGQVAETQYF. The CDR3 bases are TGCGCCAGCAGCATTGGACAGGTAGCAGAGACCCAGTACTTC. This chain uses TRBV5-1 with TRBJ2-5; 7 nucleotides match TRBD1. The CDR3 sequence is 14 residues long. The V gene end was trimmed by 4 bases and the J gene end by 4 bases; junction bases not matched to a gene: 7. The germline gives CDR1 SGHRS, CDR2 YFSETQ.